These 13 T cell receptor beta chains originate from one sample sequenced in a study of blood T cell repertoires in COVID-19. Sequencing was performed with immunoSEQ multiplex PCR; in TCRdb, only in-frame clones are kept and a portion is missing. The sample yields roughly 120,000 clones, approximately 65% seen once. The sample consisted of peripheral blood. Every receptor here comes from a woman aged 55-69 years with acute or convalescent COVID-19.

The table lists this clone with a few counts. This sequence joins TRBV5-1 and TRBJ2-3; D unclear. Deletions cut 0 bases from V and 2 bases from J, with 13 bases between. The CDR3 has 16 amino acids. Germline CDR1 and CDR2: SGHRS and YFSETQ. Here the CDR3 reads CASSLGDRRNTDTQYF. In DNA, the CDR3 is TGCGCCAGCAGCTTGGGAGATCGGAGAAACACAGATACGCAGTATTTT.

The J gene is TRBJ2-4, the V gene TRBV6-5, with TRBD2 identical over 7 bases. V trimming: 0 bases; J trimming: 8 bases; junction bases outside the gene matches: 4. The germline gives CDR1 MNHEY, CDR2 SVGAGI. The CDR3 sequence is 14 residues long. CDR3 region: CASSYSTGGYIQYF. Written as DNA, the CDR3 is TGTGCCAGCAGTTACTCGACGGGAGGTTACATTCAGTACTTC.

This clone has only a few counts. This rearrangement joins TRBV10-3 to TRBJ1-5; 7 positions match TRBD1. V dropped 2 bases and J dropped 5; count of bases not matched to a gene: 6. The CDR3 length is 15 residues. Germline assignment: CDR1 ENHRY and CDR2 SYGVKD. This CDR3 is CAISEEYRGDQPQHF. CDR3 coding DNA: TGTGCCATCAGTGAGGAGTACAGGGGAGATCAGCCCCAGCATTTT.

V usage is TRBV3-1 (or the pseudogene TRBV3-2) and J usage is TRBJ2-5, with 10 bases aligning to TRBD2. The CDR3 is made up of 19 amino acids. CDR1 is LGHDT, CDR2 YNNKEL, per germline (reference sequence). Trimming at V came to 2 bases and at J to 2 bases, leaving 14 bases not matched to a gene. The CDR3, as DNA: TGTGCCAGCAGCCAACGACCGGCTAGCGGGGGAGGGCGGCAAGAGACCCAGTACTTC. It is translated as CASSQRPASGGGRQETQYF.

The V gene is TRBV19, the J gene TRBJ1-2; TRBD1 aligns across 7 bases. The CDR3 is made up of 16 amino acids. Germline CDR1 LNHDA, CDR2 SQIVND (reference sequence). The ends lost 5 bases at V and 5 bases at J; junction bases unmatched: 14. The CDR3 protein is CASSPRRRTGTYGYTF. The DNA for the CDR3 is TGTGCCAGTAGTCCCCGCCGACGGACAGGAACATATGGCTACACCTTC.

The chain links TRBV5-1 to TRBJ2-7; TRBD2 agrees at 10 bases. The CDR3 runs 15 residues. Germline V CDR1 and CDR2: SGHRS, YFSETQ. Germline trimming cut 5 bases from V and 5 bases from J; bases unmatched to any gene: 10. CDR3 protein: CASRWSSGGFDEQYF. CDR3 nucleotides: TGCGCCAGCAGATGGAGTAGCGGGGGGTTCGACGAGCAGTACTTC.

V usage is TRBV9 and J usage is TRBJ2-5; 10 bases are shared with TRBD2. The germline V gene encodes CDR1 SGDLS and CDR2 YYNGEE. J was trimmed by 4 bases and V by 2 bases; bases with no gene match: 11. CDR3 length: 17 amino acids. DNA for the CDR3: TGTGCCAGCAGCGTTAGCGGGGGGACCTTCTTGGGAGAGACCCAGTACTTC. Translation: CASSVSGGTFLGETQYF.

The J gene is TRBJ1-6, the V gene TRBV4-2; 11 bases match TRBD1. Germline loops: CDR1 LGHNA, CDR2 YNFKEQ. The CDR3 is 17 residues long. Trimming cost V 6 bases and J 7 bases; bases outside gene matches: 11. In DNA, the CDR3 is TGTGCCAGCAGAATGGTTGGACAGGGGGCGCGGAATTCACCCCTCCACTTT. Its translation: CASRMVGQGARNSPLHF.

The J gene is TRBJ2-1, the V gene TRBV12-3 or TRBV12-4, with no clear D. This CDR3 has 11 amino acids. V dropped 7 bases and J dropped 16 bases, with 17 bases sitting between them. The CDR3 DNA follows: TGTGCCAGCACTCCCGACGGAGCCCTATTCTTC. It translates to CASTPDGALFF.

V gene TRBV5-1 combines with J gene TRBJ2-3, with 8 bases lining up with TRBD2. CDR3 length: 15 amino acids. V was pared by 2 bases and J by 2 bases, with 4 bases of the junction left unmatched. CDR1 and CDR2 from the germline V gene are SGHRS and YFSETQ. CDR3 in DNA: TGCGCCAGCAGCTTAACTAGCGGCCCCACAGATACGCAGTATTTT. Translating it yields CASSLTSGPTDTQYF.

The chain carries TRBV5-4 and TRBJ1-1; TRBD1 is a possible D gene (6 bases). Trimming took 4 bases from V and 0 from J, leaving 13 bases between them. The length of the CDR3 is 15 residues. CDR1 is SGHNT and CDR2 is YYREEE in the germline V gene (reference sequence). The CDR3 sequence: CASSRPTGLNTEAFF. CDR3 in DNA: TGTGCCAGCAGCCGACCGACAGGCCTGAACACTGAAGCTTTCTTT.

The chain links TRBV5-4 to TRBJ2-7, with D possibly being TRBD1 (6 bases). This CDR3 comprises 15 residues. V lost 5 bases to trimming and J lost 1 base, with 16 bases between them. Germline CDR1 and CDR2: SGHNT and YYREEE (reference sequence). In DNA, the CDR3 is TGTGCCAGCAGGGCCGGGACAACCGATTCCTACGAGCAGTACTTC. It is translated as CASRAGTTDSYEQYF.

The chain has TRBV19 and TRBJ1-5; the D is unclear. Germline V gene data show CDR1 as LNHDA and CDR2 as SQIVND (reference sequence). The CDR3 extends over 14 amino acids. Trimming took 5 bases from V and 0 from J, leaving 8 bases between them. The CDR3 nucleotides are TGTGCCAGTAGTTCCCAAAATAGCAATCAGCCCCAGCATTTT. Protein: CASSSQNSNQPQHF. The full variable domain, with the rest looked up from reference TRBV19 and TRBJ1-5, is DGGITQSPKYLFRKEGQNVTLSCEQNLNHDAMYWYRQDPGQGLRLIYYSQIVNDFQKGDIAEGYSVSREKKESFPLTVTSAQKNPTAFYLCASSSQNSNQPQHFGDGTRLSIL.